The 20 T cell receptor beta chains below come from one sample, sequenced in a study of OX40 agonist ivuxolimab in advanced cancers. The table came from immunoSEQ multiplex PCR; TCRdb's copy has only in-frame clones and leaves some out. The sample yields about 40,000 clones, around four fifths seen once. The sequencing here drew on CD4+ or CD8+ T cells sorted from blood, taken in a trial of the OX40 agonist ivuxolimab. These receptors were taken from an adult with an advanced solid tumor such as melanoma, head and neck, liver or kidney cancer.

The chain has TRBV2 and TRBJ1-1; a possible D gene is TRBD1 (5 bases). The CDR3 is made up of 12 amino acids. Germline V gives CDR1 SNHLY, CDR2 FYNNEI. Trimming stripped 9 bases from V and 6 bases from J, with 14 bases between. The CDR3 nucleotides read TGTGCCAGGGGCGCGGGGACCCCTGAAGCTTTCTTT. Its protein is CARGAGTPEAFF. Looking up the rest from reference TRBV2 and TRBJ1-1 gives the full variable domain: EPEVTQTPSHQVTQMGQEVILRCVPISNHLYFYWYRQILGQKVEFLVSFYNNEISEKSEIFDDQFSVERPDGSNFTLKIRSTKLEDSAMYFCARGAGTPEAFFGQGTRLTVV.

The chain couples TRBV27 to TRBJ1-2; possibly TRBD1 for D (6 bases). Looked up from germline, CDR1 is MNHEY and CDR2 is SMNVEV (reference sequence). Trimming took off 2 bases at V and 8 bases at J, with 15 bases between the two ends. This CDR3 is 14 amino acids long. The chain's CDR3 is CASSLMGGREGYTF. The CDR3, as DNA: TGTGCCAGCAGTTTAATGGGGGGGCGGGAAGGCTACACCTTC.

This clone was detected only a few times. This chain joins TRBV6-5 and TRBJ1-2, with D tentatively TRBD1 (6 bases). The germline V and J ends were trimmed by 6 bases and 4 bases, with 18 bases remaining between them. The CDR3 sequence is 15 residues long. Germline CDR1 and CDR2: MNHEY and SVGAGI. The CDR3 DNA reads TGTGCCAGCAGCCCCATGGGGGGCACTGCCTATGGCTACACCTTC. It yields the protein CASSPMGGTAYGYTF.

The CDR3 here is CASSLGWARYNSPLHF. The DNA of the CDR3 is TGTGCCAGCAGCTTAGGGTGGGCGCGCTATAATTCACCCCTCCACTTT. The V call is TRBV11-2, the J call TRBJ1-6, with D uncertain. Germline V gives CDR1 SGHAT, CDR2 FQNNGV. Trimming shortened V by 1 base and J by 3 bases, and 10 bases separated the two germline ends. CDR3 length: 16 amino acids.

As for this clone: At the DNA level, this CDR3 is encoded by other sequences in the same sample as well. CDR3 coding DNA: TGTGCCAGCAGCTCCGAGAGAGGCAATGAGCAGTTCTTC. Translating it yields CASSSERGNEQFF. The chain employs TRBV7-8 and TRBJ2-1, with D unclear. Germline V CDR1 and CDR2: SGHVS, FQNEAQ. V gave up 4 bases and J gave up 6 bases, with 10 bases separating them. The CDR3 has 13 amino acids.

This chain connects TRBV7-9 to TRBJ1-3; TRBD1 is a possible D gene (6 bases). The V end lost 5 bases, the J end lost 4 bases, and 18 bases lay between the germline ends. This CDR3 region has 16 residues. Germline V CDR1 and CDR2: SEHNR, FQNEAQ (reference sequence). CDR3 bases: TGTGCCAGCAGCCGTAGCCGGGGGGCGAGGGGAAACACCATATATTTT. Encoded protein: CASSRSRGARGNTIYF.

The chain is built from TRBV25-1 and TRBJ1-2; D remains unclear. The CDR3 has 13 residues. CDR1 is MGHDK, CDR2 SYGVNS, per germline. V shed 6 bases and J shed 7 bases, with 15 bases lying between them. DNA for the CDR3: TGTGCCAGCAGCCCCTCGGTCAGGAGTGGCTACACCTTC. It encodes CASSPSVRSGYTF.

CDR3 bases: TGTGCTAGTGGCCCCCCGGACAGTTTTAAGGACCCTGAAGCTTTCTTT. This codes for CASGPPDSFKDPEAFF. This sequence joins TRBV12-5 and TRBJ1-1; tentatively, D is TRBD1 (6 bases). CDR3 length: 16 amino acids. Germline loops: CDR1 LGHNT, CDR2 FRNRAP. V was cut by 6 bases and J by 6 bases, with 23 bases left in between.

The rearrangement joins TRBV11-3 to TRBJ2-3; D not certain. The V and J ends lost 1 base and 8 bases respectively, with 4 bases between them. Germline-derived CDR1 and CDR2 are SGHNT and YENEEA. The CDR3 extends over 11 amino acids. In nucleotides, the CDR3 is TGTGCCAGCAGCTTAGTGGGTACGCAGTATTTT. Protein sequence: CASSLVGTQYF.

V gene TRBV2 combines with J gene TRBJ1-3; D uncertain. V was cut by 7 bases and J by 6 bases, with 7 bases left in between. CDR3 length equals 11 residues. CDR1 and CDR2 from the germline V gene are SNHLY and FYNNEI. CDR3 nucleotides: TGTGCCAGCAAGTTGGAAAACACCATATATTTT. This gives the protein CASKLENTIYF.

V is TRBV30 and J is TRBJ2-2; 9 bases align to TRBD1. Germline V gene data show CDR1 as GTSNPN and CDR2 as SVGIG (reference sequence). The ends lost 8 bases at V and 3 bases at J; junction bases unmatched: 10. The CDR3 is 15 amino acids. The CDR3 loop is CARGTGRSDTGELFF. DNA for the CDR3: TGTGCCCGCGGGACAGGGCGGTCCGACACCGGGGAGCTGTTTTTT.

V is TRBV6-6 and J is TRBJ2-5, with D possibly being TRBD2 (6 bases). Germline-derived CDR1 and CDR2 are MNHNY and SVGAGI (reference sequence). The CDR3 runs 14 residues. Between the trimmed V and J ends, which lost 5 bases and 2 bases, there was a span of 12 bases. CDR3 sequence: CASSLRLVQETQYF. As DNA, the CDR3 is TGTGCCAGCAGTCTACGACTAGTACAAGAGACCCAGTACTTC.

V usage is TRBV30 and J usage is TRBJ2-5, with D perhaps TRBD1 (6 bases). This CDR3 comprises 15 residues. V lost 2 bases to trimming and J lost 7 bases, with 20 bases between them. Germline V gene lookup returns CDR1 GTSNPN and CDR2 SVGIG (reference sequence). The DNA of the CDR3 is TGTGCCTGGAGTCGGGCTCTAAGGTTACAGGGGACCCAGTACTTC. The encoded protein is CAWSRALRLQGTQYF.

This clone was picked up a small number of times. This chain uses TRBV7-9 with TRBJ2-1; D remains ambiguous. Trimming removed 8 bases from V and 14 bases from J, with 16 bases in between. Germline-derived CDR1 and CDR2 are SEHNR and FQNEAQ (reference sequence). CDR3 length equals 11 residues. The CDR3 protein is CASQTGNTKFF. Here the CDR3 DNA reads TGTGCCAGCCAGACTGGCAATACTAAGTTCTTC.

The chain recombines TRBV27 with TRBJ2-1, with D unclear. Germline assignment: CDR1 MNHEY and CDR2 SMNVEV (reference sequence). Trimming stripped 1 base from V and 13 bases from J, with 8 bases between. CDR3 size: 11 residues. The CDR3 loop reads CASSLFPFQFF. CDR3 coding DNA: TGTGCCAGCAGTTTATTTCCTTTTCAGTTCTTC.

This chain links TRBV27 with TRBJ2-7, with D hard to call. The CDR3 totals 13 residues. Per the germline V gene, CDR1 is MNHEY and CDR2 is SMNVEV (reference sequence). V lost 3 bases and J lost 3, with 9 bases in between. The CDR3 DNA reads as TGTGCCAGCAGTTTTGGTGTTAACTACGAGCAGTACGTC. Translating gives CASSFGVNYEQYV.

The chain employs TRBV11-3 and TRBJ2-1; 7 bases are a match to TRBD2. The germline V gene has CDR1 SGHNT and CDR2 YENEEA. This CDR3 has 16 amino acids. Unmatched junction bases numbered 10, after V lost 2 bases and J lost 6 bases. CDR3 loop: CASSLFLGLGSNEQFF. In DNA form, the CDR3 reads TGTGCCAGCAGCTTATTCCTAGGACTAGGAAGCAATGAGCAGTTCTTC.

The genes are TRBV4-2 and TRBJ2-1; 9 bases are shared with TRBD2. The V gene's germline CDR1 is LGHNA and CDR2 YNFKEQ. The V segment lost 3 bases and the J segment 12 bases; nucleotides outside the gene matches: 24. This CDR3 comprises 19 residues. CDR3 sequence: CASSQAGAGGPRFNEGQFF. The CDR3 DNA reads as TGTGCCAGCAGCCAGGCGGGCGCGGGAGGGCCGAGGTTCAATGAAGGGCAGTTCTTC.

The V call is TRBV25-1, the J call TRBJ2-2; D gene unclear. CDR1 MGHDK and CDR2 SYGVNS come from the germline V gene. The CDR3 contains 13 residues. The V end was cut by 4 bases, the J end by 6 bases, with 9 bases between. CDR3 sequence reads: CASSVIVSGELFF. Here the CDR3 DNA reads TGTGCCAGCAGTGTAATTGTTTCCGGGGAGCTGTTTTTT.

The gene calls are TRBV7-6 and TRBJ2-7, with 7 bases matching TRBD2. CDR3 length: 17 amino acids. Trimming took 1 base from V and 0 from J; bases not matched to a gene: 9. Germline V gene lookup returns CDR1 SGHVS and CDR2 FNYEAQ. Here the CDR3 reads CASSLVIGTNLSYEQYF. The CDR3 nucleotides read TGTGCCAGCAGCTTAGTCATAGGGACTAACCTCTCCTACGAGCAGTACTTC.